This is a list of T cell receptor beta chains from one sample in a study of blood T cell repertoires in COVID-19. Measured with immunoSEQ multiplex PCR; TCRdb has only the in-frame clones, and not every one. The profile shows about 130,000 clones, 75% to 90% of them singletons. Sequencing was carried out using PBMCs or T cells enriched from blood (not recorded which). These receptors originate from a woman aged 45-59 years who had recovered from COVID-19. CDR3s include the opening cysteine and the closing phenylalanine or tryptophan. A D gene is named only where the DNA matches it firmly.

-	TRBJ1-4	TRBV29-1	TGCAGCGTTGAAGGTTTAGATGAAAAACTGTTTTTT	CSVEGLDEKLFF
TRBD1	TRBJ2-7	TRBV6-2/TRBV6-3	TGTGCCAGCAGTCCATGGGACAGATCCTACGAGCAGTACTTC	CASSPWDRSYEQYF
-	TRBJ1-2	TRBV18	TGTGCCAGCTCACCACAAGAGAGCTCCCCTAACTATGGCTACACCTTC	CASSPQESSPNYGYTF
-	TRBJ1-5	TRBV3-1/TRBV3-2	TGTGCCAGCAGCCAAGGTGTGGCATCAAATCAGCCCCAGCATTTT	CASSQGVASNQPQHF
-	TRBJ2-3	TRBV5-1	TGCGCCAGCAGCTTGGCCACGACAGCCACAGATACGCAGTATTTT	CASSLATTATDTQYF
TRBD1	TRBJ1-2	TRBV3-1/TRBV3-2	TGTGCCAGCAGCACCGGGACAGGGAGAAACTATGGCTACACCTTC	CASSTGTGRNYGYTF
-	TRBJ2-5	TRBV12-3/TRBV12-4	TGTGCCAGCAGCTTTCCGGGAGAGACCCAGTACTTC	CASSFPGETQYF
-	TRBJ1-2	TRBV6-1	TGTGCCAGCAGTGAAGGAGGATACGATGGCTACACCTTC	CASSEGGYDGYTF
TRBD1	TRBJ1-4	TRBV6-5	TGTGCCAGCAGTTACTTTGGACAGGGGGGTGAAAAACTGTTTTTT	CASSYFGQGGEKLFF
-	TRBJ2-5	TRBV14	TGTGCCAGCAGCCAATGGCCGGGTGAAGAGACCCAGTACTTC	CASSQWPGEETQYF
TRBD1	TRBJ1-1	TRBV6-5	TGTGCCAGCAGTTTAGAAACAGGGGTCCCTGAAGCTTTCTTT	CASSLETGVPEAFF
-	TRBJ1-1	TRBV19	TGTGCCAGTAGTCCATACATGAACACTGAAGCTTTCTTT	CASSPYMNTEAFF
TRBD2	TRBJ2-3	TRBV23-1	TGCGCCAGCAGTCAACCATTAGCGGGGGCCTACACAGATACGCAGTATTTT	CASSQPLAGAYTDTQYF
-	TRBJ2-3	TRBV2	TGTGCCAGCAGTGAACATCAGGCGATCACAGATACGCAGTATTTT	CASSEHQAITDTQYF
TRBD1	TRBJ1-6	TRBV10-3	TGTGCCATCAGGGCGGGACAGGGAGGCTCACCCCTCCACTTT	CAIRAGQGGSPLHF
-	TRBJ2-5	TRBV9	TGTGCCAGCAGCGTAGATCCGGGGGTTCGGGAGACCCAGTACTTC	CASSVDPGVRETQYF
-	TRBJ1-1	TRBV7-9	TGTGCCAGCAGCTTTACAGGTTTGAACACTGAAGCTTTCTTT	CASSFTGLNTEAFF